This T cell receptor beta chain appears in the sequencing data of a study of blood T cell repertoires in COVID-19. Before being deemed recovered, Cohort 3 donors had two negative PCRs, clearance, or symptom resolution. V dropped 5 bases and J dropped 9 bases, with 11 bases sitting between them. The length of the CDR3 is 11 residues. Germline assignment: CDR1 SGHVS and CDR2 FNYEAQ. As originally analysed: Nucleated cell counts were estimated from reference gene primer amplification. Repertoires were generated with immunoSEQ multiplex PCR, while TCRdb's copy carries only in-frame clones and drops some. Clone size and the V and J calls come from that table; the DNA yielded D and trimming. The table includes 320,000 or so clones, approximately 89% detected once.

Material: PBMCs or T cells enriched from blood (not recorded which). The sequence was obtained from a man younger than 40 who had recovered from COVID-19. This rearrangement joins TRBV7-6 to TRBJ2-7; D may be TRBD1 (6 bases). CDR3 region: CASSPGDGQYF. The DNA for the CDR3 is TGTGCCAGCAGCCCAGGGGACGGGCAGTACTTC.